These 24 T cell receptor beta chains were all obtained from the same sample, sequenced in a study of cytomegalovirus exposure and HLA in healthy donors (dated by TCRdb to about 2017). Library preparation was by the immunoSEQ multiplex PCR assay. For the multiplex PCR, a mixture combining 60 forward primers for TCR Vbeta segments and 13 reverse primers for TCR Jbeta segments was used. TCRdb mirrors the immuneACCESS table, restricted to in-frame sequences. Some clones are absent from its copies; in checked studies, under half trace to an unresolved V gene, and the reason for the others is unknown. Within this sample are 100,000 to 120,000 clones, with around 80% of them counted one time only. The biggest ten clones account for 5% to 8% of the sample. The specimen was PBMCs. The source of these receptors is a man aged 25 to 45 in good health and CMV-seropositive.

The CDR3 DNA reads TGTGCCAGCAGCTGGGGACTAGCGGGAAAAAGGGGGGAGCTGTTTTTT. Amino acids: CASSWGLAGKRGELFF. The chain uses TRBV9 and TRBJ2-2; 13 bases match TRBD2. The CDR3 is 16 residues long. Losses at the gene ends were 4 bases for V and 8 bases for J; bases not matched to a gene: 8. Germline V CDR1 and CDR2: SGDLS, YYNGEE.

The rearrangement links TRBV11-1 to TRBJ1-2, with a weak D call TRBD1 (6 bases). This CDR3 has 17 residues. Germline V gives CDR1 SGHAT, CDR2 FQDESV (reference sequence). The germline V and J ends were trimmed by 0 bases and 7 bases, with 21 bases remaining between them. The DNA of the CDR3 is TGTGCCAGCAGCTTAGCCGACGAGACAGGCCGGTTTTTTGGCTACACCTTC. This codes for CASSLADETGRFFGYTF.

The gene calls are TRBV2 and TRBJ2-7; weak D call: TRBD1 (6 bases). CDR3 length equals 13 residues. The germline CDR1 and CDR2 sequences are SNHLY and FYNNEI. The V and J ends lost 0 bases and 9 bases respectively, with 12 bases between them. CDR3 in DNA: TGTGCCAGCAGTGAAGCCGGCAGGGGTCGGCAGTACTTC. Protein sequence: CASSEAGRGRQYF.

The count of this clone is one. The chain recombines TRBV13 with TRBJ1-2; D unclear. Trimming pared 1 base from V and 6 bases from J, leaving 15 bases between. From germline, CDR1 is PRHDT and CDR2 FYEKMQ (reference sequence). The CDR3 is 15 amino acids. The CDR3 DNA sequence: TGTGCCAGCAGCTTAGACCCGACGTCTCGGGATGGCTACACCTTC. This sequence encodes CASSLDPTSRDGYTF.

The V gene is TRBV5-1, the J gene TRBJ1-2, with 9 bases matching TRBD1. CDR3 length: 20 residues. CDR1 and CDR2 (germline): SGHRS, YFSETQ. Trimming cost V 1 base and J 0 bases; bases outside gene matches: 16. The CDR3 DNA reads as TGCGCCAGCAGCTTGTACGGGGTGGGACAGGGAGAACCTCCTAACTATGGCTACACCTTC. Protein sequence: CASSLYGVGQGEPPNYGYTF.

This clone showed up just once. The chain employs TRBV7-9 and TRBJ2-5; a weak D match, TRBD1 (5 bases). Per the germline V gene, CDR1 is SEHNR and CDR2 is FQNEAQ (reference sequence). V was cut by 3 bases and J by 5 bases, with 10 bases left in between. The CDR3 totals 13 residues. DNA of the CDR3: TGTGCCAGCAGCTTCAGGGCAGTGGAGACCCAGTACTTC. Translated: CASSFRAVETQYF. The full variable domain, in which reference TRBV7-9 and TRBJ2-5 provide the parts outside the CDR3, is DTGVSQNPRHKITKRGQNVTFRCDPISEHNRLYWYRQTLGQGPEFLTYFQNEAQLEKSRLLSDRFSAERPKGSFSTLEIQRTEQGDSAMYLCASSFRAVETQYFGPGTRLLVL.

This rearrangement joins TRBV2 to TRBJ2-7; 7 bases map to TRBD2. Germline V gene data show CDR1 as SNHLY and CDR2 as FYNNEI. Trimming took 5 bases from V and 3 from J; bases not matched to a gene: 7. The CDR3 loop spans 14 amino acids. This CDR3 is CASSSPGGDYEQYF. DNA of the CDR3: TGTGCCAGCAGTTCTCCGGGAGGAGACTACGAGCAGTACTTC.

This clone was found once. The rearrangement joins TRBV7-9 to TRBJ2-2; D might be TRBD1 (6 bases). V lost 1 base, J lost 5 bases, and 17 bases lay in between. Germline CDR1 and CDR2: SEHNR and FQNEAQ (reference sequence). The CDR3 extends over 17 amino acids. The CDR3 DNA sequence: TGTGCCAGCAGCTTAGGTCCTGGGGGCCGTTGGACCGGGGAGCTGTTTTTT. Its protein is CASSLGPGGRWTGELFF.

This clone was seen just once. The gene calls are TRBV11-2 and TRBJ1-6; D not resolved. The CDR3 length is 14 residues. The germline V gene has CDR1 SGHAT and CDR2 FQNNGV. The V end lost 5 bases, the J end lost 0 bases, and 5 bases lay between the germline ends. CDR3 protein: CASSISSYNSPLHF. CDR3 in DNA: TGTGCCAGCAGCATTAGCTCCTATAATTCACCCCTCCACTTT.

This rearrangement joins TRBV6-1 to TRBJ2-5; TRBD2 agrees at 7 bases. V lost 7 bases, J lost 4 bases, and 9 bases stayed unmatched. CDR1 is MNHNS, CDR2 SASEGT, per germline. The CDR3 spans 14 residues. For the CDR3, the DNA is TGTGCCAGCATGGGCGGGGGTTGGGGAGAGACCCAGTACTTC. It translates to CASMGGGWGETQYF.

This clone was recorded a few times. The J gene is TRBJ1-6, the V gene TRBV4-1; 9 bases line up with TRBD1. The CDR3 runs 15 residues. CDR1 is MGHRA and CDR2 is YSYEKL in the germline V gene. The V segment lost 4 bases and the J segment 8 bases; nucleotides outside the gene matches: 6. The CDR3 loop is CASSRQQGAYSPLHF. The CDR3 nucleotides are TGCGCCAGCAGCCGACAACAGGGGGCTTATTCACCCCTCCACTTT.

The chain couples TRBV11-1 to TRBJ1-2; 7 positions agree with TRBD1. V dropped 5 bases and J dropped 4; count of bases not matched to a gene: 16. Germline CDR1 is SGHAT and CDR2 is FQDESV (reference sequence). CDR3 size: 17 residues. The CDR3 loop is CASSPLGGRGSLYGYTF. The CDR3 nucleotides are TGTGCCAGCAGCCCGCTTGGGGGCAGGGGGTCTCTCTATGGCTACACCTTC.

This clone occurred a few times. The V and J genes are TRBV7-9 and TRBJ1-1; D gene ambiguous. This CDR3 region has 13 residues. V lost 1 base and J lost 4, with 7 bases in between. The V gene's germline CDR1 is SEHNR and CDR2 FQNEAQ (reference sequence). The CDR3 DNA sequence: TGTGCCAGCAGCTTAGTAGCGGCCACTGAAGCTTTCTTT. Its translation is CASSLVAATEAFF. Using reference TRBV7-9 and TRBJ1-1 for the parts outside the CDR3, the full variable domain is DTGVSQNPRHKITKRGQNVTFRCDPISEHNRLYWYRQTLGQGPEFLTYFQNEAQLEKSRLLSDRFSAERPKGSFSTLEIQRTEQGDSAMYLCASSLVAATEAFFGQGTRLTVV.

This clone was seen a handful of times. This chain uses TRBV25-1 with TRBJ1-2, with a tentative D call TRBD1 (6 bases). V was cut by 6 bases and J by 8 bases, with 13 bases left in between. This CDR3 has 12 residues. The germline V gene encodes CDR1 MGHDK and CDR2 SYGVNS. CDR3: CASSDRSGGYTF. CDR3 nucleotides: TGTGCCAGCAGCGACAGGTCCGGCGGCTACACCTTC.

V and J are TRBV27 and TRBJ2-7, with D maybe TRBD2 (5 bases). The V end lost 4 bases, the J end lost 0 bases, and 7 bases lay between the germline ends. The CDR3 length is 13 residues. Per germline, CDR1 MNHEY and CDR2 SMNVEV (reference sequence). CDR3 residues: CASSSGYSYEQYF. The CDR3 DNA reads TGTGCCAGCAGTTCGGGATACTCCTACGAGCAGTACTTC.

CDR3 in DNA: TGTGCCAGCAGTGCAGGGACAGGGAGCTACAATGAGCAGTTCTTC. Protein: CASSAGTGSYNEQFF. The V and J genes are TRBV6-1 and TRBJ2-1; 9 positions match TRBD1. CDR1 and CDR2 (germline): MNHNS, SASEGT. The V and J ends lost 4 bases and 3 bases, in that order; junction bases with no gene match: 4. The CDR3 runs 15 residues.

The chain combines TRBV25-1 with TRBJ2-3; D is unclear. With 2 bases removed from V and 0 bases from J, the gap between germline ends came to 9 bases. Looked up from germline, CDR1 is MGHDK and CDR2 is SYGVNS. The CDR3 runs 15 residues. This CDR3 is CASSEDTLSTDTQYF. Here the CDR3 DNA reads TGTGCCAGCAGTGAAGACACCCTAAGCACAGATACGCAGTATTTT.

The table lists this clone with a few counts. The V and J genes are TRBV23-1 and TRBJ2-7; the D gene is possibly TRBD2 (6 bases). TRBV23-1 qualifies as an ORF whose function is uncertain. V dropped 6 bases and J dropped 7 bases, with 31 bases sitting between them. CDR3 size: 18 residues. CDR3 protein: CASRETSLALERSGEQYF. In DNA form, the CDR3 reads TGCGCCAGCAGGGAGACATCTCTAGCGCTCGAAAGGTCGGGAGAGCAGTACTTC.

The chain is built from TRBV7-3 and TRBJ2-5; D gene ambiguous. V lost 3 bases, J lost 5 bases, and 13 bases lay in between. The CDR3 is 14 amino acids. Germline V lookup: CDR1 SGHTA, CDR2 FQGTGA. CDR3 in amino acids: CASSLELESETQYF. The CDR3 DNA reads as TGTGCCAGCAGCTTGGAGTTGGAAAGCGAGACCCAGTACTTC.

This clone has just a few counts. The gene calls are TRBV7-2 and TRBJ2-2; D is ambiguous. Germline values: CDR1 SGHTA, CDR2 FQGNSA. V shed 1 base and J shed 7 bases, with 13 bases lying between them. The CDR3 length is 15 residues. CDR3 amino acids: CASSLEDPRGGELFF. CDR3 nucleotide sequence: TGTGCCAGCAGCTTAGAAGACCCCCGAGGCGGGGAGCTGTTTTTT.

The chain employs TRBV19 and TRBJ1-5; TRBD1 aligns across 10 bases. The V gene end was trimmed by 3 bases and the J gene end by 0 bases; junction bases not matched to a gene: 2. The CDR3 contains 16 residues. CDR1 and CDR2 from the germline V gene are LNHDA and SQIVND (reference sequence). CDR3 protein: CASSMGQGYSNQPQHF. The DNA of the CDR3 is TGTGCCAGTAGTATGGGACAGGGGTATAGCAATCAGCCCCAGCATTTT.

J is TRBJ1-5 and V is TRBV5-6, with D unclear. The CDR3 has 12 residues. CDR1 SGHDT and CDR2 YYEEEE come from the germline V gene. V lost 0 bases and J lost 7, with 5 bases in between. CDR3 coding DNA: TGTGCCAGCAGCTTGGCGGGGCAGCCCCAGCATTTT. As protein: CASSLAGQPQHF.

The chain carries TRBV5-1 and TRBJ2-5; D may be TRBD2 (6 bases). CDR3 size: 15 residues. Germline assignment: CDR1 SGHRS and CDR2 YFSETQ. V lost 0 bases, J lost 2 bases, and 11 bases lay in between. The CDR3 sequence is CASSLASGLQETQYF. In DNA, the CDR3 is TGCGCCAGCAGCTTGGCCAGCGGGTTACAAGAGACCCAGTACTTC.

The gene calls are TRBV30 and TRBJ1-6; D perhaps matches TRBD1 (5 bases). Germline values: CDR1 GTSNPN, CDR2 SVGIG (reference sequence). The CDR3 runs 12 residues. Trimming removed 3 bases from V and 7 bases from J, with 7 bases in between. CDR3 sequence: CAWRKGNSPLHF. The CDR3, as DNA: TGTGCCTGGAGGAAGGGGAATTCACCCCTCCACTTT.